This record concerns one TCR beta chain sequence. The antigen is unknown. The naive CD8 subset, CD45RO-negative cells positively selected for CCR7, excluded terminally differentiated effector memory CD45RA+ cells. There were only Caucasian adults among the donors, and all lived in Nashville, Tennessee. The sample belongs to a study of shared clonotypes between healthy human individuals. The CDR3 consists of 15 residues. Losses at the gene ends were 4 bases for V and 2 bases for J; bases not matched to a gene: 4. Germline CDR1 and CDR2: SEHNR and FQNEAQ (reference sequence). Findings and limits, study-wide: Against clonotypes common to all four donors, non-shared ones had lower generation probabilities. Among several donors, roughly 5% of naive CD4 clonotypes were found in common.

Source study methods: Filtering differed since immunoSEQ provided only junctions, with no quality scores. The method was immunoSEQ multiplex PCR; TCRdb's version includes in-frame clones alone and lacks a portion of them. For V, J and clone size, that table is used; D and trimming come from the DNA. The table lists millions of clones, 85% to 95% of them singletons. The source is a man between 18 and 29 years old in good health. The rearrangement joins TRBV7-9 to TRBJ2-7; 11 bases line up with TRBD2. The sample was naive CD8+ T cells sorted from blood. The CDR3 bases are TGTGCCAGCAGCTCGACTAGCGGGGTGACCTACGAGCAGTACTTC. Protein: CASSSTSGVTYEQYF. Drawing the rest from reference TRBV7-9 and TRBJ2-7, the complete variable domain is DTGVSQNPRHKITKRGQNVTFRCDPISEHNRLYWYRQTLGQGPEFLTYFQNEAQLEKSRLLSDRFSAERPKGSFSTLEIQRTEQGDSAMYLCASSSTSGVTYEQYFGPGTRLTVT.